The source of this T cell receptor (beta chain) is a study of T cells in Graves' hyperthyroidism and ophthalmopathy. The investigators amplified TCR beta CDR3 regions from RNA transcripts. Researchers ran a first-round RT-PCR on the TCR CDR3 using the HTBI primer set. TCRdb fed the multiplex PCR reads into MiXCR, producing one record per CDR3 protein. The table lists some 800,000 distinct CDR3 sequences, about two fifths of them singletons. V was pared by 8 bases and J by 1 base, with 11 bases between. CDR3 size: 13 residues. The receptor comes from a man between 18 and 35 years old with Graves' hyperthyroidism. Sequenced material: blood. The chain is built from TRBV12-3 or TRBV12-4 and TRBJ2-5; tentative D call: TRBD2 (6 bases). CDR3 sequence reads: CASGGAAQETQYF. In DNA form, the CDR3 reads TGTGCCAGCGGCGGGGCAGCCCAAGAGACCCAGTACTTC.